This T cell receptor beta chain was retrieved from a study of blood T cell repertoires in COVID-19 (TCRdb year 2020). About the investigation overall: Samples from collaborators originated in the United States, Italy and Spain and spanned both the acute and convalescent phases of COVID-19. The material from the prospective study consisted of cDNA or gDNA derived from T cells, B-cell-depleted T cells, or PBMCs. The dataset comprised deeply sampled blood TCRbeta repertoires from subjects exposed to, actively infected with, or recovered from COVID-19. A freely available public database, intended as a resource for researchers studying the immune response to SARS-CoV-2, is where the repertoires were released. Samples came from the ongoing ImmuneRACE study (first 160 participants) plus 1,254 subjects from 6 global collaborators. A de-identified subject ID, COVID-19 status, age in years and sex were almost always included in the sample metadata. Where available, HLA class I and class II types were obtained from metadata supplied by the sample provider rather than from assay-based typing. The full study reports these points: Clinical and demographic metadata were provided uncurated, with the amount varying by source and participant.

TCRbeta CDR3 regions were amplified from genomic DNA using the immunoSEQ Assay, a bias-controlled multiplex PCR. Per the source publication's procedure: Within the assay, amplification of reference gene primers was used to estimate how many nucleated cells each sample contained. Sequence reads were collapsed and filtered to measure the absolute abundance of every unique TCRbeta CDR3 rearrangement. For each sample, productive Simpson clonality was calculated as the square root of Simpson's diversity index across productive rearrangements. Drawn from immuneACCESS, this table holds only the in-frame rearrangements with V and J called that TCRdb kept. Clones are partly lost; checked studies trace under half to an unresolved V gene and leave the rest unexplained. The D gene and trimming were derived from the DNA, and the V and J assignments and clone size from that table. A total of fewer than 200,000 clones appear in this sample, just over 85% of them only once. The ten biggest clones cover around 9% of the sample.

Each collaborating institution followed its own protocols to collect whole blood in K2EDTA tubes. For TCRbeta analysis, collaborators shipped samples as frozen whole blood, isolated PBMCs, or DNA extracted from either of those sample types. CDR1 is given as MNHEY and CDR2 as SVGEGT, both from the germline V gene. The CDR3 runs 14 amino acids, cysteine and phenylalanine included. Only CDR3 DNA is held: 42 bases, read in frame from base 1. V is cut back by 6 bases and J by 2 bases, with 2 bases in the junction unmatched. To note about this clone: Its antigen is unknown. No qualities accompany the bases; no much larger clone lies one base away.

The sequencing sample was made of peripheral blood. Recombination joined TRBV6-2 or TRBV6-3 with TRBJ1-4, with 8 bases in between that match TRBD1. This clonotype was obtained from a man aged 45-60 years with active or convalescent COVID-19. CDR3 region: CASSRGPTNEKLFF. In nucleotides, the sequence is TGTGCCAGCAGCAGGGGGCCGACTAATGAAAAACTGTTTTTT.